The clone carrying this TCR beta chain was seen only once. Its antigen is unknown. Produced via immunoSEQ multiplex PCR; TCRdb's table is partial and in-frame only. This sample has some 120,000 clones, with roughly nine tenths found just once. This sample was taken from a study of graft-versus-host responses after intestinal transplantation. In the study overall: All recipients were transplanted with multivisceral, liver-intestinal, or isolated intestinal grafts. Every recipient had anti-thymocyte globulin induction and three to four years of tacrolimus plus steroids.

Whole-study results and caveats: Present in recipient marrow, GvH clones included some that appeared first in ileum or blood.

Per germline, CDR1 SGHNT and CDR2 YYREEE (reference sequence). The CDR3 totals 15 residues. With 4 bases removed from V and 1 base from J, the gap between germline ends came to 11 bases. The sequencing here drew on unstimulated CD4+ T cells sorted from spleen or lymph node cells, taken before intestinal transplant. This sequence originates from a human donor who received an intestinal transplant. This rearrangement joins TRBV5-4 to TRBJ1-4; no definite D call. Here the CDR3 reads CASSRSGLTNEKLFF. DNA for the CDR3: TGTGCCAGCAGCCGCAGCGGATTAACTAATGAAAAACTGTTTTTT.